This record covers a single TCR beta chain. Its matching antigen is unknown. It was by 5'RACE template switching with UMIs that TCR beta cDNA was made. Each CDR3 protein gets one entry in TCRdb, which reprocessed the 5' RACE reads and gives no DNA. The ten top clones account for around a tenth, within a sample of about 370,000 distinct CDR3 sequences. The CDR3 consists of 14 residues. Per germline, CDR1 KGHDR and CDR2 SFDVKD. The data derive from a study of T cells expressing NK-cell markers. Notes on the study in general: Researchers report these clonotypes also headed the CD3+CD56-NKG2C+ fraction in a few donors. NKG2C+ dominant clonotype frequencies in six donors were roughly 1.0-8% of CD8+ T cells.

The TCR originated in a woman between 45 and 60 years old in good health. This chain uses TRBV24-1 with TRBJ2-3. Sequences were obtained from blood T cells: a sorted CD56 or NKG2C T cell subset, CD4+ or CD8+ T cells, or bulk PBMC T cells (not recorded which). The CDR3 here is CATSDFDYTDTQYF.